One and the same sample provided the 8 T cell receptor beta chains below, sequenced in a study of Tregs in tolerant kidney transplant recipients. These receptors have no identified antigens. The table came from immunoSEQ multiplex PCR; TCRdb's copy has only in-frame clones and leaves some out. The profile shows under 45,000 clones, around 95% of them singletons. The sample taken for sequencing was Tregs from blood cultured with allogeneic cells. These TCRs come from a human donor in good health.

J is TRBJ1-4 and V is TRBV9; the D gene is possibly TRBD1 (5 bases). Germline CDR1 is SGDLS and CDR2 is YYNGEE. V was shortened by 0 bases and J by 3 bases, with 15 bases between the two germline ends. This CDR3 is 17 amino acids long. CDR3 DNA sequence: TGTGCCAGCAGCGTAGGAATAGGGACTCTCCCTAATGAAAAACTGTTTTTT. Translating gives CASSVGIGTLPNEKLFF.

The J gene is TRBJ1-1, the V gene TRBV30; D is perhaps TRBD1 (6 bases). Germline V gives CDR1 GTSNPN, CDR2 SVGIG (reference sequence). Trimming shortened V by 3 bases and J by 12 bases, and 20 bases separated the two germline ends. The CDR3 has 13 residues. Here the CDR3 reads CAWSLLIRTGTFF. CDR3 sequence (DNA): TGTGCCTGGAGCCTTCTAATTCGTACAGGGACTTTCTTT.

V gene TRBV29-1 combines with J gene TRBJ2-7; D tentatively reads TRBD1 or TRBD2 (5 bases each). Deletions cut 5 bases from V and 1 base from J, with 12 bases between. Germline CDR1 is SQVTM and CDR2 is ANQGSEA. This CDR3 comprises 13 residues. Here the CDR3 DNA reads TGCAGCGTTACCGGGACCGATTCCTACGAGCAGTACTTC. This gives the protein CSVTGTDSYEQYF.

This clone was counted once. This chain's CDR3 is CASTEAGALSDTQYF. The DNA for the CDR3 is TGCGCCAGCACCGAGGCGGGGGCCCTATCAGATACGCAGTATTTT. The chain recombines TRBV5-1 with TRBJ2-3, with D possibly TRBD2 on 7 matching bases. The CDR3 is 15 residues long. The germline gives CDR1 SGHRS, CDR2 YFSETQ. Trimming pared 6 bases from V and 4 bases from J, leaving 18 bases between.

The gene calls are TRBV21-1 and TRBJ2-7; TRBD2 is the table's D call and was not checked against the DNA. TRBV21-1 corresponds to a pseudogene. This CDR3 comprises 16 residues. CDR3 protein: CASSPPGGQSSYEQYF. CDR3 nucleotides: TGTGCCAGCAGCCCGCCCGGGGGGCAGTCCTCCTACGAGCAGTACTTC.

The chain couples TRBV6-5 to TRBJ1-3; D is unclear. The V gene's germline CDR1 is MNHEY and CDR2 SVGAGI. The CDR3 is 14 amino acids. Trimming left V 3 bases short and J 0 bases short, with 6 bases between. The CDR3: CASSYQISGNTIYF. Written as DNA, the CDR3 is TGTGCCAGCAGTTATCAGATCTCTGGAAACACCATATATTTT.

The rearrangement uses TRBV5-1 and TRBJ2-6, with D perhaps TRBD1 or TRBD2 (6 bases each). The CDR3 spans 15 residues. Germline loops: CDR1 SGHRS, CDR2 YFSETQ. Trimming stripped 4 bases from V and 2 bases from J, with 10 bases between. The CDR3 nucleotides are TGCGCCAGCAGCCACGGGGGCGCTGGGGCCAACGTCCTGACTTTC. Its translation: CASSHGGAGANVLTF.

The sample holds one count of this clone. CDR3 amino acids: CASSLRLADYNEQFF. For the CDR3, the DNA is TGCGCCAGCAGCTTGAGGCTAGCGGACTACAATGAGCAGTTCTTC. The chain joins TRBV5-1 to TRBJ2-1; 7 bases are shared with TRBD2. The V gene end was trimmed by 1 base and the J gene end by 3 bases; junction bases not matched to a gene: 4. CDR3 length: 15 residues. The germline V gene has CDR1 SGHRS and CDR2 YFSETQ.